One sample yielded the 9 T cell receptor beta chains listed below, sequenced in a study of blood T cell repertoires in COVID-19. Generated by immunoSEQ multiplex PCR, the TCRdb table keeps only in-frame clones and is missing some. This table has 150,000 to 170,000 clones, about 85% appearing once. What was sequenced was peripheral blood. Receptor source: a man between 60 and 75 years old with COVID-19, enrolled during active disease.

The chain uses TRBV5-1 and TRBJ2-7, with 8 positions matching TRBD1. CDR1 is SGHRS, CDR2 YFSETQ, per germline. The CDR3 is made up of 16 amino acids. J lost 2 bases, V lost 4 bases, and 11 bases had no gene match. CDR3 protein: CASSTGGTGSPYEQYF. The CDR3, as DNA: TGCGCCAGCAGCACAGGAGGGACAGGCTCCCCCTACGAGCAGTACTTC.

This clone was seen once. The chain recombines TRBV7-3 with TRBJ2-1; TRBD2 matches 10 bases. The CDR3 covers 15 residues. Trimming at V came to 2 bases and at J to 6 bases, leaving 4 bases not matched to a gene. Germline V CDR1 and CDR2: SGHTA, FQGTGA. The CDR3 loop reads CASSLSLAGANEQFF. CDR3 in DNA: TGTGCCAGCAGCTTATCTCTAGCGGGGGCCAATGAGCAGTTCTTC.

V gene TRBV7-2 combines with J gene TRBJ2-3; 9 bases agree with TRBD2. This CDR3 spans 16 amino acids. The germline V gene encodes CDR1 SGHTA and CDR2 FQGNSA. Trimming cost V 8 bases and J 2 bases; bases outside gene matches: 11. For the CDR3, the DNA is TGTGCCAGCCAAAAGTCGGCGGGAGGGTACACAGATACGCAGTATTTT. Residues: CASQKSAGGYTDTQYF.

This clone came up a few times. J is TRBJ1-1 and V is TRBV27, with TRBD1 identical over 7 bases. The CDR3 extends over 11 amino acids. The germline V gene encodes CDR1 MNHEY and CDR2 SMNVEV (reference sequence). V was clipped by 7 bases and J by 11 bases; unmatched bases: 7. CDR3 nucleotides: TGTGCCAGCATAGAAGGACAGGCGGCTTTCTTT. This encodes CASIEGQAAFF.

The chain couples TRBV5-6 to TRBJ1-5, with 8 bases matching TRBD1. Losses at the gene ends were 2 bases for V and 1 base for J; bases not matched to a gene: 8. Per germline, CDR1 SGHDT and CDR2 YYEEEE. There are 17 residues in the CDR3. DNA for the CDR3: TGTGCCAGCAGCTTTGGACAGGGAATGCGGAGCAATCAGCCCCAGCATTTT. Translated, it gives CASSFGQGMRSNQPQHF.

V is TRBV9 and J is TRBJ1-6; D might be TRBD1 (5 bases). Trimming removed 4 bases at V and 9 bases at J, with 17 bases between. Germline V CDR1 and CDR2: SGDLS, YYNGEE. The CDR3 is 15 amino acids. CDR3 loop: CASSFVLTRASPLHF. CDR3 coding DNA: TGTGCCAGCAGCTTCGTTCTAACCAGGGCTTCACCCCTCCACTTT.

The rearrangement links TRBV12-3 or TRBV12-4 to TRBJ2-7; TRBD2 might be the D (5 bases). The length of the CDR3 is 11 residues. The germline V and J ends were trimmed by 8 bases and 7 bases, with 12 bases remaining between them. The CDR3 DNA sequence: TGTGCCAGCGCCAGCTCGGGAGAGCAGTACTTC. It encodes CASASSGEQYF.

This clone showed up just once. The chain uses TRBV29-1 and TRBJ1-1; D perhaps matches TRBD1 (6 bases). The CDR3 extends over 12 amino acids. V gave up 6 bases and J gave up 6 bases, with 14 bases separating them. From germline, CDR1 is SQVTM and CDR2 ANQGSEA. CDR3 sequence (DNA): TGCAGCGTGGCTGCGGGGGCCGCTGAAGCTTTCTTT. It is translated as CSVAAGAAEAFF. Based on the CDR3 plus reference TRBV29-1 and TRBJ1-1, the full variable domain is SAVISQKPSRDICQRGTSLTIQCQVDSQVTMMFWYRQQPGQSLTLIATANQGSEATYESGFVIDKFPISRPNLTFSTLTVSNMSPEDSSIYLCSVAAGAAEAFFGQGTRLTVV.

The chain uses TRBV5-4 and TRBJ1-1, with 7 bases aligning to TRBD1. The CDR3 sequence is 15 residues long. After removal of 1 base from V and 5 bases from J, the junction contained 8 bases not matched to a gene. Germline loops: CDR1 SGHNT, CDR2 YYREEE (reference sequence). Written as DNA, the CDR3 is TGTGCCAGCAGCTTGCGTACAGGGGTGGAAACTGAAGCTTTCTTT. Its protein product is CASSLRTGVETEAFF. The variable domain in full, with the rest retrieved from reference TRBV5-4 and TRBJ1-1, is ETGVTQSPTHLIKTRGQQVTLRCSSQSGHNTVSWYQQALGQGPQFIFQYYREEENGRGNFPPRFSGLQFPNYSSELNVNALELDDSALYLCASSLRTGVETEAFFGQGTRLTVV.